The T cell receptor (beta chain) under discussion was sequenced for a study of control samples from healthy donors and cancer patients (dated by TCRdb to 2018 to 2021). Regarding this clone: Its specific antigen is unknown. No clone much larger than this one lies a single base away; base qualities are absent.

Libraries were built with the immunoSEQ multiplex PCR assay. The table was pulled from immuneACCESS by TCRdb, which kept in-frame rearrangements only. Such tables lose some clones; where checked, under half of the loss comes from unresolved V genes, and the rest has no known cause. The sample table contains 160,000 or so clones; only one count was recorded for approximately 90% of them. The top ten clones comprise approximately 0.7% of the sample. After removal of 5 bases from V and 5 bases from J, the junction retains 4 bases not matched to a gene. CDR1 and CDR2 (MNHEY, SVGAGI) derive from the germline V gene. There are 15 amino acids in the CDR3, from cysteine to phenylalanine inclusive. CDR3 DNA is the only sequence kept; it has 45 bases, read in frame from the first base.

The sequenced material came from blood. The TCR was taken from a woman aged 30 to 39 in good health. The chain is made from TRBV6-5 and TRBJ2-2; 11 middle bases align to TRBD1. The sequence in DNA is TGTGCCAGCAGTATGGACAGGGGGCCAACCGGGGAGCTGTTTTTT. This encodes CASSMDRGPTGELFF.